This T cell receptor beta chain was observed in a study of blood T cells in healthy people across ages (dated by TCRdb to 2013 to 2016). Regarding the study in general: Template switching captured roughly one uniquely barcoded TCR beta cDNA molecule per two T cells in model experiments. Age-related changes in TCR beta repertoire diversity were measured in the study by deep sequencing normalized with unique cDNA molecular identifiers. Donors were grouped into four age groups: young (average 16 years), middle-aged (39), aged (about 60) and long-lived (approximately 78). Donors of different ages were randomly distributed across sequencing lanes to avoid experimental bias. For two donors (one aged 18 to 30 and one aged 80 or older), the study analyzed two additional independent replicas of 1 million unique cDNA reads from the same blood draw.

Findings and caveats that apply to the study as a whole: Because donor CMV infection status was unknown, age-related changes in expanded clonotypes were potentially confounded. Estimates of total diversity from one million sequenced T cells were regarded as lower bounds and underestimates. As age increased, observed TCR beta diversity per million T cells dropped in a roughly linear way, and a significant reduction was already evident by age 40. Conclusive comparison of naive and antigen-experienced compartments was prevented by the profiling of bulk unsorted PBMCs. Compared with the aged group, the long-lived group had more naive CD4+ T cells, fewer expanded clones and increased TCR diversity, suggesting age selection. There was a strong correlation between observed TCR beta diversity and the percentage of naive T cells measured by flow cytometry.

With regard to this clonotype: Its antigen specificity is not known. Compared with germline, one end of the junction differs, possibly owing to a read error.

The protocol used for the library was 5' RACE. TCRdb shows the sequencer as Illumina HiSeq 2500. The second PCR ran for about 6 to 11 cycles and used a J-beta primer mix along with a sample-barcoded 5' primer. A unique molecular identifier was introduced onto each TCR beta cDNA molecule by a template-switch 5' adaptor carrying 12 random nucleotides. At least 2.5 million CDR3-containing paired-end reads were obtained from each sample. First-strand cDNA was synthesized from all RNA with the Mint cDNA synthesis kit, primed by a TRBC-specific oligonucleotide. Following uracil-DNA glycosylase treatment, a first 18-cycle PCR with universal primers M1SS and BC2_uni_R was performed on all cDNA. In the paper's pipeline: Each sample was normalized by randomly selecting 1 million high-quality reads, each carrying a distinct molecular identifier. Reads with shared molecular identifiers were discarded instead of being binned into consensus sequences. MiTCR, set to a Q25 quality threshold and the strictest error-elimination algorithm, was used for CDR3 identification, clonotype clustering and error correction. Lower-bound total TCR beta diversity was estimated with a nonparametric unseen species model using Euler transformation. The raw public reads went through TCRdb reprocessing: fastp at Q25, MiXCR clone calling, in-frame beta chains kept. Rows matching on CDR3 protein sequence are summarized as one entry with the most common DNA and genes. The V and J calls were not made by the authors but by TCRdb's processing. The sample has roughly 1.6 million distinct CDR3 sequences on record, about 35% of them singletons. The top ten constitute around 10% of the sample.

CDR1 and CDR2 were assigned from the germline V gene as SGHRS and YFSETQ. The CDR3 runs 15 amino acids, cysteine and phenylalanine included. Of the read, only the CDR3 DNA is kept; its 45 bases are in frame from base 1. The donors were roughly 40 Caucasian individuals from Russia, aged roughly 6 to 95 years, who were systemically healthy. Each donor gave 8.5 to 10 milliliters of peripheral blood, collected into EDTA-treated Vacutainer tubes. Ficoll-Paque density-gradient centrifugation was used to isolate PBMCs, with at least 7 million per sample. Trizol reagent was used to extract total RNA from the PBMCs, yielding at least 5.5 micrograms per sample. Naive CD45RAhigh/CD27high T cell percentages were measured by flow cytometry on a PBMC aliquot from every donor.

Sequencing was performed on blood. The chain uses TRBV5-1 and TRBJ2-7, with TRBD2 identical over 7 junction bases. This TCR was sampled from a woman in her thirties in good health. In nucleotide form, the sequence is TGCGCCAGCAGCCGAGGGACTGCGGGGGACTACGTGCAGTACTTC. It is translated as CASSRGTAGDYVQYF.